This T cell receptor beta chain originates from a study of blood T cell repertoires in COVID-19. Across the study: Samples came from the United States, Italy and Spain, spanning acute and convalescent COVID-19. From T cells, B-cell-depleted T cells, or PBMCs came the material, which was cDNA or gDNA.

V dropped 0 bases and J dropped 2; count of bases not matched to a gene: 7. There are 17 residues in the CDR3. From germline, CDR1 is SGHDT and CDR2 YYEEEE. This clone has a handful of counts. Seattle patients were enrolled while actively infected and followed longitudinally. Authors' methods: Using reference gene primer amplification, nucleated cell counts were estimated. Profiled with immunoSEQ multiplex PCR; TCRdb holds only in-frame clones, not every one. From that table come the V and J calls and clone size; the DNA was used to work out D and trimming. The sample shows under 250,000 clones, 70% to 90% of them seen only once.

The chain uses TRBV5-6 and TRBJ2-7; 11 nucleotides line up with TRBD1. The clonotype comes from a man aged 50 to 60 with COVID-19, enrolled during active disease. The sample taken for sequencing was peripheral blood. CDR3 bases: TGTGCCAGCAGCTTGGGGACAGGGGGCGGAATGACCTACGAGCAGTACTTC. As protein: CASSLGTGGGMTYEQYF. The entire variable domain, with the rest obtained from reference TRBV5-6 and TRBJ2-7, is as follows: DAGVTQSPTHLIKTRGQQVTLRCSPKSGHDTVSWYQQALGQGPQFIFQYYEEEERQRGNFPDRFSGHQFPNYSSELNVNALLLGDSALYLCASSLGTGGGMTYEQYFGPGTRLTVT.